This T cell receptor beta chain emerged from a study of CD4 T cells in relation to SARS-CoV-2 and coronaviruses (dated by TCRdb to 2020 to 2023). For the study in its entirety: In the ViraFEST assay, PBMCs were cultured with antigen for 10 days, after which TCR beta CDR3s were sequenced to identify clonal expansions specific to the antigen. Shared crossreactive spike epitopes were mapped to their HLA restriction using patient-derived lymphoblastoid cell lines. The negative reference condition was either a culture with an HIV-1 Nef peptide pool or a culture with no peptide. At the level of individual TCR clonotypes, the study evaluated whether memory CD4+ T cells crossreact between the spike proteins of SARS-CoV-2 and those of common cold coronaviruses. Samples from three pre-COVID donors and the naive versus memory experiments were sequenced with the Adaptive Biotechnologies TCR-sequencing kit; other data were Illumina-based. For other donors in the study, expansion assays were sequenced with a different, Illumina-based TCR-beta assay.

From the cysteine up to the phenylalanine, the CDR3 has a length of 12 residues. Only the CDR3 region is kept as DNA, spanning 36 bases read in frame from base 1. In the germline V gene (reference sequence), CDR1 corresponds to GTSNPN and CDR2 to SVGIG. The trim is 2 bases for V and 4 bases for J, with a gap of 8 bases between the germline ends. CD4+ T cells from unexposed donors were collected before the COVID-19 pandemic (2011-2018). After less than eleven days of culture, CD4+ T cells were isolated with the EasySep CD4+ T cell isolation kit. As far as cell numbers permitted, CD4+ T cells from unexposed donors were tested for reactivity against SARS-CoV-2 S and N as well as four spike pools from common cold coronaviruses. PBMCs were cultured at two million per well in IMDM supplemented with about 5.3% human AB serum and roughly 9.6 IU/ml IL-2. Half of the culture medium was replaced with fresh IL-2-containing medium on days 3 and 7. In general, triplicate replicate wells were used for every peptide culture condition. The leukapheresis product for the unexposed donors was obtained through commercial purchase. Ficoll-Paque PLUS gradient centrifugation was used to isolate PBMCs from either whole blood or leukapheresis product. PBMCs were either cryopreserved at -140 degrees C or used fresh in the expansion assay. The QIAamp Micro DNA Kit was used to extract genomic DNA from the CD4+ T cells.

What the authors observed across the whole study: Small numbers of patients and of tested TCRs were a limitation of the study. Memory CD4+ clonotypes crossrecognizing SARS-CoV-2 and at least one common cold coronavirus spike were found in approximately 65% of donors. Compared with monoreactive clones, crossreactive clones had significantly weaker SARS-CoV-2-driven expansion, a result consistent with antigenic imprinting. Pre-pandemic and post-infection samples were not both contributed by any donor, so tracing of the source of pre-existing responses was limited. Since the crossreactivity analysis centred on spike protein, crossreactivity against other viral proteins was not assessed.

The library came from the immunoSEQ multiplex PCR assay. As for the authors' bioinformatics: During preprocessing, nonproductive sequences were removed, as were CDR3s that did not start with C, did not end with F or W, or were shorter than 7 amino acids. The MANAFEST web app was used to call antigen-specific clonotypes on the basis of expansion compared with the reference and with other culture wells. A clone counted as positive if significantly expanded in 2 of 3 replicate wells versus the reference culture at FDR below 0.05. For a clone to be considered positive, significant expansion relative to all other tandem wells and an odds ratio above 5 were also required. CDR3 homology was measured as pairwise Levenshtein distance, computed with the stringdist R package after trimming three terminal residues from each end. The table comes from immuneACCESS by way of TCRdb, which keeps in-frame sequences with V and J called. Part of the clones is missing from these tables; in studies checked, under half for an unresolved V gene and the rest for unknown reasons. D and trimming come from the DNA, and the V and J calls and clone size come from that table. The sample table records roughly 18,000 clones; 70% to 80% of these occur just once. The ten largest clonotypes hold 27% of the sample.

Comment on this clone: The antigen it binds to is not known. Base qualities are not recorded, but no much larger clone differs from it by a single base.

The sequence is built from TRBV30 and TRBJ1-2; the D segment could be TRBD1, given 5 matching bases. The source is a human donor in good health. Sequencing was carried out using CD4+ T cells from PBMCs, cultured in vitro. The CDR3 protein: CAWSWGLYGYTF. The bases are TGTGCCTGGAGTTGGGGACTCTATGGCTACACCTTC. Joined to the reference TRBV30 and TRBJ1-2 proteins, this CDR3 gives the full variable domain: SQTIHQWPATLVQPVGSPLSLECTVEGTSNPNLYWYRQAAGRGLQLLFYSVGIGQISSEVPQNLSASRPQDRQFILSSKKLLLSDSGFYLCAWSWGLYGYTFGSGTRLTVV.